This TCR beta chain was profiled in a study of shared clonotypes between healthy human individuals. Generated by immunoSEQ multiplex PCR, the TCRdb table keeps only in-frame clones and is missing some. Of about 1,500,000 clones in the sample, approximately 96% are singletons; the top ten hold roughly 1.2%. V gave up 3 bases and J gave up 4 bases; unmatched junction bases: 12. The germline V gene has CDR1 SQVTM and CDR2 ANQGSEA. CDR3 length: 17 residues. Material: naive CD4+ T cells sorted from blood. Subset specified: CD45RA+ positively selected. The clonotype was recovered from a man aged 25 to 40 in good health. The V gene is TRBV29-1, the J gene TRBJ2-1; 10 bases line up with TRBD2. Here the CDR3 reads CSVDIAGGPLPYNEQFF. CDR3 coding DNA: TGCAGCGTTGATATAGCGGGAGGACCGCTGCCGTACAATGAGCAGTTCTTC.